The source of this T cell receptor beta chain is a study of blood T cell repertoires in COVID-19. The CDR3 loop spans 13 amino acids. V was trimmed by 7 bases and J by 3 bases, leaving 9 bases between them. Clones were sequenced by immunoSEQ multiplex PCR, and TCRdb holds only the in-frame ones, with some missing. This table has under 60,000 clones, around 80% appearing once. The TCR was taken from a human donor in a cohort sampled during active COVID-19. Sample: peripheral blood. V usage is TRBV12-3 or TRBV12-4 and J usage is TRBJ2-2; perhaps TRBD1 as D (6 bases). The CDR3 here is CASTQGHTGELFF. The CDR3 coding sequence is TGTGCCAGCACTCAGGGGCACACCGGGGAGCTGTTTTTT.